What follows are 2 T cell receptor beta chains derived from one specimen sequenced in a study of cytomegalovirus exposure and HLA in healthy donors. The PCR had 60 Vbeta and 13 Jbeta primers. Sequencing used immunoSEQ multiplex PCR; TCRdb keeps in-frame clones, though not all of them. Of 70,000 to 95,000 clones in the sample, over 75% were seen once. The sample comprised PBMCs. The receptors shown here come from a human donor in good health.

The chain combines TRBV27 with TRBJ2-1; 12 bases match TRBD2. V shed 5 bases and J 7 bases; nucleotides not matched to a gene: 6. Germline V gene lookup returns CDR1 MNHEY and CDR2 SMNVEV (reference sequence). The CDR3 is 15 amino acids. The CDR3 DNA follows: TGTGCCAGCAGTCCGTTAGGACTAGCGGGGAATGAGCAGTTCTTC. Amino acid sequence: CASSPLGLAGNEQFF.

The chain recombines TRBV7-9 with TRBJ2-1, with 11 bases identical to TRBD2. The germline CDR1 and CDR2 sequences are SEHNR and FQNEAQ (reference sequence). V dropped 0 bases and J dropped 7; count of bases not matched to a gene: 5. The length of the CDR3 is 16 residues. The CDR3 protein is CASSLAPSGGSNEQFF. The CDR3 coding sequence is TGTGCCAGCAGCTTAGCCCCTAGCGGGGGGTCAAATGAGCAGTTCTTC.